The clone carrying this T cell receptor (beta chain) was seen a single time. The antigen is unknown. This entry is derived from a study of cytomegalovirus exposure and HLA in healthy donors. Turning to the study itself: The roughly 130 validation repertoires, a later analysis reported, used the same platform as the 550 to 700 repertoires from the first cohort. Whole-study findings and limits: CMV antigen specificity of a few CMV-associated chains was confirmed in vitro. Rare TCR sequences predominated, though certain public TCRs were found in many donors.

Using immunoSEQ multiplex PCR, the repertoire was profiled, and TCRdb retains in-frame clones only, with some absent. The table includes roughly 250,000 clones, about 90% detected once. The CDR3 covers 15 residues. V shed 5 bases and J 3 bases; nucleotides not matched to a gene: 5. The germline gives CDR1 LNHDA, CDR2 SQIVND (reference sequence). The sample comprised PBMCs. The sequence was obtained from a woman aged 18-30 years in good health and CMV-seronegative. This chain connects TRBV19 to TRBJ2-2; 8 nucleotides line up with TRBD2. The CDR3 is CASSSGTRYTGELFF. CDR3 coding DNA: TGTGCCAGTAGTTCCGGGACTAGGTACACCGGGGAGCTGTTTTTT.